One and the same sample provided the 29 T cell receptor beta chains below, sequenced in a study of shared clonotypes between healthy human individuals. Only in-frame clones appear in the TCRdb table, and some are missing; sequencing was by immunoSEQ multiplex PCR. This table holds hundreds of thousands of clones, 73% found once. The material sequenced was memory CD4+ T cells sorted from blood. The subset is: CD45RA-negative fraction. The receptors originated from a woman aged 25 to 45 in good health.

V usage is TRBV27 and J usage is TRBJ2-7, with no clear D. The germline CDR1 and CDR2 sequences are MNHEY and SMNVEV (reference sequence). CDR3 length: 13 residues. V was clipped by 4 bases and J by 6 bases, with 13 bases between them. The CDR3 spells CASSSLQRPEQYF. The CDR3 DNA is TGTGCCAGCAGTTCCCTACAGCGACCCGAGCAGTACTTC.

This chain connects TRBV6-6 to TRBJ1-5; tentative D call: TRBD1 (5 bases). V was pared by 0 bases and J by 6 bases, with 12 bases between. The CDR3 consists of 15 residues. CDR1 is MNHNY, CDR2 SVGAGI, per germline (reference sequence). CDR3 nucleotide sequence: TGTGCCAGCAGTTACTCGACGGCGGGGGGTCAGCCCCAGCATTTT. Its translation is CASSYSTAGGQPQHF.

This chain connects TRBV2 to TRBJ2-3; 9 bases line up with TRBD1. The V and J ends lost 8 bases and 1 base, in that order; junction bases with no gene match: 7. This CDR3 is built from 15 residues. Germline V gene data show CDR1 as SNHLY and CDR2 as FYNNEI. The CDR3 DNA reads TGTGCCAGCGACCCGGGACAGGGCGGCACAGATACGCAGTATTTT. It yields the protein CASDPGQGGTDTQYF.

The gene calls are TRBV7-2 and TRBJ2-7; D unresolved. This CDR3 comprises 14 residues. V lost 3 bases and J 1 base, leaving 10 bases between the germline ends. In germline, CDR1 is SGHTA, CDR2 FQGNSA. CDR3 coding DNA: TGTGCCAGCAGCTTGGGTTGGAAATCCTACGAGCAGTACTTC. Protein sequence: CASSLGWKSYEQYF.

V usage is TRBV28 and J usage is TRBJ2-3; D unclear. V gave up 1 base and J gave up 2 bases, with 7 bases separating them. This CDR3 contains 14 residues. Germline V CDR1 and CDR2: MDHEN, SYDVKM. For the CDR3, the DNA is TGTGCCAGCAGTTTATCCCGATCCACAGATACGCAGTATTTT. Translated, it gives CASSLSRSTDTQYF.

This sequence joins TRBV2 and TRBJ2-2; D not certain. V lost 3 bases and J 5 bases, leaving 13 bases between the germline ends. This CDR3 contains 15 residues. Germline lookup yields CDR1 SNHLY and CDR2 FYNNEI. The CDR3 region has the DNA TGTGCCAGCAGTGAGATAGTACTACCGACCGGGGAGCTGTTTTTT. It translates to CASSEIVLPTGELFF.

The V gene is TRBV4-1, the J gene TRBJ2-7, with no clear D. The CDR3 extends over 14 amino acids. In germline, CDR1 is MGHRA, CDR2 YSYEKL. The V gene lost 1 base and the J gene lost 4 bases, with 11 bases spanning the gap. CDR3 nucleotides: TGCGCCAGCAGCCAAGTATTCCCACAGTACGAGCAGTACTTC. The encoded protein is CASSQVFPQYEQYF.

This rearrangement joins TRBV5-5 to TRBJ2-1, with 13 bases matching TRBD2. Per germline, CDR1 SGHKS and CDR2 YYEKEE (reference sequence). This CDR3 region has 16 residues. Unmatched junction bases numbered 2, after V lost 3 bases and J lost 2 bases. The CDR3 loop reads CASSWGLAGTYNEQFF. In DNA, the CDR3 is TGTGCCAGCAGCTGGGGACTAGCGGGAACCTACAATGAGCAGTTCTTC.

The chain uses TRBV13 and TRBJ2-3, with 11 bases matching TRBD2. There are 17 residues in the CDR3. Per germline, CDR1 PRHDT and CDR2 FYEKMQ (reference sequence). V lost 3 bases and J lost 5; bases outside the gene matches: 10. The DNA for the CDR3 is TGTGCCAGCAGCTTGGCGCCACTAGCGGGAGTGGTAGATACGCAGTATTTT. This encodes CASSLAPLAGVVDTQYF.

The chain has TRBV7-2 and TRBJ2-4; possible D gene TRBD2, 5 bases. The CDR3 totals 16 residues. Per germline, CDR1 SGHTA and CDR2 FQGNSA. Between the trimmed V and J ends, which lost 3 bases and 0 bases, there was a span of 12 bases. CDR3 protein: CASSFGETIAKNIQYF. DNA for the CDR3: TGTGCCAGCAGCTTCGGGGAAACAATAGCCAAAAACATTCAGTACTTC.

V gene TRBV11-3 combines with J gene TRBJ2-1; unclear D gene. Germline V gene lookup returns CDR1 SGHNT and CDR2 YENEEA. The CDR3 consists of 12 residues. Trimming took off 5 bases at V and 9 bases at J, with 11 bases between the two ends. Here the CDR3 reads CASSRSESEQFF. Written as DNA, the CDR3 is TGTGCCAGCAGCAGATCGGAGAGTGAGCAGTTCTTC. Based on the CDR3 plus reference TRBV11-3 and TRBJ2-1, the full variable domain is EAGVVQSPRYKIIEKKQPVAFWCNPISGHNTLYWYLQNLGQGPELLIRYENEEAVDDSQLPKDRFSAERLKGVDSTLKIQPAELGDSAVYLCASSRSESEQFFGPGTRLTVL.

The chain combines TRBV10-2 with TRBJ2-1; the match to TRBD2 covers 12 bases. Germline V gene lookup returns CDR1 WSHSY and CDR2 SAAADI. The junction had 7 bases not matched to a gene; V was cut back by 7 bases and J by 6 bases. The CDR3 has 15 amino acids. CDR3 DNA: TGCGCCAGCATAAAGACTAGCGGGAGTTTCAATGAGCAGTTCTTC. It translates to CASIKTSGSFNEQFF.

The CDR3 spells CASSVTGGIYQETQYF. CDR3 DNA: TGCGCCAGCAGCGTGACAGGGGGGATTTACCAAGAGACCCAGTACTTC. This chain joins TRBV5-1 and TRBJ2-5; 9 nucleotides line up with TRBD1. V shed 4 bases, J shed 0 bases, and the junction held 7 bases outside the gene matches. CDR1 is SGHRS, CDR2 YFSETQ, per germline. The length of the CDR3 is 16 residues. The variable domain in full, completed from reference TRBV5-1 and TRBJ2-5, reads KAGVTQTPRYLIKTRGQQVTLSCSPISGHRSVSWYQQTPGQGLQFLFEYFSETQRNKGNFPGRFSGRQFSNSRSEMNVSTLELGDSALYLCASSVTGGIYQETQYFGPGTRLLVL.

The rearrangement links TRBV7-9 to TRBJ2-3, with TRBD1 matching 11 bases. J lost 2 bases, V lost 5 bases, and 6 bases had no gene match. This CDR3 is 16 amino acids long. Germline CDR1 reads SEHNR; CDR2 reads FQNEAQ (reference sequence). The CDR3 reads CASSRRTGGFTDTQYF. The CDR3 region has the DNA TGTGCCAGCAGCAGAAGGACAGGGGGCTTCACAGATACGCAGTATTTT.

This clone came up once. The V gene is TRBV6-6, the J gene TRBJ2-1; 7 nucleotides align to TRBD1. There are 16 residues in the CDR3. Losses at the gene ends were 6 bases for V and 3 bases for J; bases not matched to a gene: 11. The V gene's germline CDR1 is MNHNY and CDR2 SVGAGI (reference sequence). CDR3 DNA: TGTGCCAGCAGGAAGGGGTCGGGACAGTTCTACAATGAGCAGTTCTTC. It yields the protein CASRKGSGQFYNEQFF.

The chain couples TRBV2 to TRBJ1-5; the match to TRBD1 covers 10 bases. Germline V gene data show CDR1 as SNHLY and CDR2 as FYNNEI. The CDR3 covers 13 residues. Losses at the gene ends were 8 bases for V and 3 bases for J; bases not matched to a gene: 1. The chain's CDR3 is CASGQGVNQPQHF. The CDR3, as DNA: TGTGCCAGCGGACAGGGGGTCAATCAGCCCCAGCATTTT.

The gene calls are TRBV4-1 and TRBJ1-2; D is perhaps TRBD1 (5 bases). V was cut by 2 bases and J by 6 bases, with 31 bases left in between. Germline values: CDR1 MGHRA, CDR2 YSYEKL. CDR3 size: 20 residues. In nucleotides, the CDR3 is TGCGCCAGCAGCCAATCCCGCCCCAAAAGCCCGACGCCAGGGCGGAATGGCTACACCTTC. It specifies CASSQSRPKSPTPGRNGYTF.

J is TRBJ2-7 and V is TRBV28; 11 nucleotides agree with TRBD2. The V gene end was trimmed by 6 bases and the J gene end by 4 bases; junction bases not matched to a gene: 8. This CDR3 spans 15 amino acids. CDR1 is MDHEN and CDR2 is SYDVKM in the germline V gene. The CDR3 sequence is CASRYSGRAPYEQYF. The CDR3 DNA sequence: TGTGCCAGCAGGTATAGCGGGAGGGCCCCATACGAGCAGTACTTC. The full variable domain, rest sourced from reference TRBV28 and TRBJ2-7, is DVKVTQSSRYLVKRTGEKVFLECVQDMDHENMFWYRQDPGLGLRLIYFSYDVKMKEKGDIPEGYSVSREKKERFSLILESASTNQTSMYLCASRYSGRAPYEQYFGPGTRLTVT.

The count of this clone is one. J is TRBJ2-1 and V is TRBV5-6; TRBD2 matches 8 bases. The ends lost 1 base at V and 9 bases at J; junction bases unmatched: 9. The CDR3 contains 15 residues. Per germline, CDR1 SGHDT and CDR2 YYEEEE. The CDR3 bases are TGTGCCAGCAGCTTGAATGGACTAGCATTAGCTGAGCAGTTCTTC. Protein product: CASSLNGLALAEQFF.

This clone was counted between two and nine times. This sequence joins TRBV10-1 and TRBJ2-7, with 9 bases fitting TRBD2. Germline CDR1 WNHNN, CDR2 SYGVQD (reference sequence). The CDR3 runs 14 residues. With 4 bases clipped from V and 0 bases from J, the junction kept 1 base outside the gene matches. CDR3 amino acids: CASSGSGSSYEQYF. The CDR3 DNA is TGCGCCAGCAGTGGTAGCGGGAGCTCCTACGAGCAGTACTTC.

The rearrangement joins TRBV5-1 to TRBJ2-7; D may be TRBD1 (6 bases). Per the germline V gene, CDR1 is SGHRS and CDR2 is YFSETQ. The CDR3 length is 14 residues. Deletions cut 3 bases from V and 2 bases from J, with 12 bases between. CDR3 sequence (DNA): TGCGCCAGCAGCTGGGCAGGGGTTACCTACGAGCAGTACTTC. Translating it yields CASSWAGVTYEQYF. Drawing the rest from reference TRBV5-1 and TRBJ2-7, the complete variable domain is KAGVTQTPRYLIKTRGQQVTLSCSPISGHRSVSWYQQTPGQGLQFLFEYFSETQRNKGNFPGRFSGRQFSNSRSEMNVSTLELGDSALYLCASSWAGVTYEQYFGPGTRLTVT.

This clone appeared a few times. The chain recombines TRBV4-2 with TRBJ2-7, with 9 bases identical to TRBD2. V was pared by 0 bases and J by 6 bases, with 9 bases of the junction left unmatched. Per germline, CDR1 LGHNA and CDR2 YNFKEQ. This CDR3 spans 16 amino acids. CDR3 in amino acids: CASSQDRGSGSPEQYF. CDR3 DNA: TGTGCCAGCAGCCAAGATAGGGGTAGCGGGAGCCCCGAGCAGTACTTC.

V gene TRBV20-1 combines with J gene TRBJ1-2; D is uncertain. The CDR3 runs 11 residues. The V end was cut by 3 bases, the J end by 8 bases, with 10 bases between. Germline V lookup: CDR1 DFQATT, CDR2 SNEGSKA (reference sequence). The CDR3 DNA is TGCAGTGCTAGCCCCTACGGAGGCTACACCTTC. It specifies CSASPYGGYTF.

This clone was detected ten times or more. The rearrangement uses TRBV5-1 and TRBJ2-5; D is perhaps TRBD2 (6 bases). Trimming removed 4 bases at V and 6 bases at J, with 16 bases between. The CDR3 length is 14 residues. Per germline, CDR1 SGHRS and CDR2 YFSETQ. CDR3: CASSPGTEGQTQYF. The DNA of the CDR3 is TGCGCCAGCAGCCCTGGCACGGAGGGACAGACCCAGTACTTC.

Only one count was recorded for this clone. CDR3 protein: CASSSGASGSGYEQYF. The CDR3 bases are TGTGCCAGCAGCTCAGGGGCCAGCGGGAGCGGTTACGAGCAGTACTTC. The J gene is TRBJ2-7, the V gene TRBV11-1, with TRBD2 matching 8 bases. The CDR3 loop spans 16 amino acids. Germline V lookup: CDR1 SGHAT, CDR2 FQDESV (reference sequence). Losses at the gene ends were 4 bases for V and 4 bases for J; bases not matched to a gene: 12.

The chain recombines TRBV5-6 with TRBJ1-4; tentative D call: TRBD1 (5 bases). Deletions cut 4 bases from V and 3 bases from J, with 16 bases between. Germline CDR1 reads SGHDT; CDR2 reads YYEEEE. This CDR3 region has 16 residues. CDR3 residues: CASSPGPRLANEKLFF. CDR3 coding DNA: TGTGCCAGCAGCCCGGGGCCTCGACTCGCTAATGAAAAACTGTTTTTT.

The rearrangement links TRBV5-5 to TRBJ2-7; 10 bases are a match to TRBD2. CDR3 length: 15 residues. Germline V gives CDR1 SGHKS, CDR2 YYEKEE (reference sequence). V lost 3 bases, J lost 4 bases, and 7 bases stayed unmatched. CDR3 sequence reads: CASSSGTSVWYEQYF. CDR3 bases: TGTGCCAGCAGCTCGGGGACTAGCGTTTGGTACGAGCAGTACTTC. Using reference TRBV5-5 and TRBJ2-7 for the parts outside the CDR3, the full variable domain is DAGVTQSPTHLIKTRGQQVTLRCSPISGHKSVSWYQQVLGQGPQFIFQYYEKEERGRGNFPDRFSARQFPNYSSELNVNALLLGDSALYLCASSSGTSVWYEQYFGPGTRLTVT.

This sequence joins TRBV10-3 and TRBJ1-5; 8 nucleotides line up with TRBD1. This CDR3 has 15 amino acids. The germline CDR1 and CDR2 sequences are ENHRY and SYGVKD. The ends lost 5 bases at V and 5 bases at J; junction bases unmatched: 8. CDR3 region: CAISWTGMEDQPQHF. DNA for the CDR3: TGTGCCATCAGTTGGACAGGGATGGAGGATCAGCCCCAGCATTTT.

This chain links TRBV18 with TRBJ1-1; the D is unclear. The CDR3 is 13 amino acids. V was cut by 5 bases and J by 8 bases, with 15 bases left in between. Germline V gene data show CDR1 as KGHSH and CDR2 as LQKENI. The DNA for the CDR3 is TGTGCCAGCTCAAACGGCGAGATAAGGGAAGCTTTCTTT. Encoded protein: CASSNGEIREAFF.